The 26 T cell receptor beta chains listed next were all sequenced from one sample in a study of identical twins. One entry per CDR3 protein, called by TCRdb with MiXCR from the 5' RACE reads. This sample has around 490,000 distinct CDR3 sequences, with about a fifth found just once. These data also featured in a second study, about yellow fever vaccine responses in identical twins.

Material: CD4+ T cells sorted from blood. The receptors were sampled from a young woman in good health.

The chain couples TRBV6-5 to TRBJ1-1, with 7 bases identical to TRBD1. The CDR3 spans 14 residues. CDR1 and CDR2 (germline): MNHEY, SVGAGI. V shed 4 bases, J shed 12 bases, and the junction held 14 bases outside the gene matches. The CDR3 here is CASSFQTGWDKTFF. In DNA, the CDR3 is TGTGCCAGCAGTTTCCAGACAGGGTGGGATAAAACTTTCTTT.

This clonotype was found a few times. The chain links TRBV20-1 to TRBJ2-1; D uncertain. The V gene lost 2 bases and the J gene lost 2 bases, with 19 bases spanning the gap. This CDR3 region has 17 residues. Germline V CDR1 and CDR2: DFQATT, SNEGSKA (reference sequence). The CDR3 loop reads CSARPAVGIGAYNEQFF. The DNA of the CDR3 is TGCAGTGCTAGACCCGCAGTGGGGATTGGTGCCTACAATGAGCAGTTCTTC.

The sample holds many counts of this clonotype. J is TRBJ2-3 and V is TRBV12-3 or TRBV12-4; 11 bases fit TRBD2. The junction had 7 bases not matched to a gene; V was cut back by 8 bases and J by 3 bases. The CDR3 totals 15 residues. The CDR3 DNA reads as TGTGCCAGCCTCAAGATAGCGGGAGGGACAGATACGCAGTATTTT. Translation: CASLKIAGGTDTQYF.

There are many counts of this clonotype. This CDR3 reads CASSLATTYEQYF. Here the CDR3 DNA reads TGTGCCAGCAGTTTAGCAACAACCTACGAGCAGTACTTC. The chain combines TRBV12-3 or TRBV12-4 with TRBJ2-7, with D uncertain. Trimming took off 0 bases at V and 2 bases at J, with 5 bases between the two ends. This CDR3 region has 13 residues.

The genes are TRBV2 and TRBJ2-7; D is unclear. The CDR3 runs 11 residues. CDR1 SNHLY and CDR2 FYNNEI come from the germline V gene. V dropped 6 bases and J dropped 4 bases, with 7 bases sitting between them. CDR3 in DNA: TGTGCCAGCAGCGAAAAATACGAGCAGTACTTC. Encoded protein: CASSEKYEQYF.

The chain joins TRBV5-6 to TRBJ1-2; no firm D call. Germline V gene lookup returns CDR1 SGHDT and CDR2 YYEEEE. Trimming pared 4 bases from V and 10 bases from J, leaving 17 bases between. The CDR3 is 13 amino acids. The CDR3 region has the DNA TGTGCCAGCAGCAAAGAAGTGTCAGCGACCTACACCTTC. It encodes CASSKEVSATYTF.

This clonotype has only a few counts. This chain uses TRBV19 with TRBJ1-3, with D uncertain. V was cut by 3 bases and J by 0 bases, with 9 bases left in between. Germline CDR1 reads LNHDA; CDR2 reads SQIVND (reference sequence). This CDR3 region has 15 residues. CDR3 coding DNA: TGTGCCAGTAGTATGGATCAGAGCTCTGGAAACACCATATATTTT. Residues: CASSMDQSSGNTIYF.

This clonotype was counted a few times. The CDR3 loop reads CASRRLAGSVGQYF. The CDR3 region has the DNA TGTGCCAGCAGAAGACTAGCGGGAAGTGTCGGGCAGTACTTC. The genes are TRBV28 and TRBJ2-7; 11 bases fit TRBD2. V shed 6 bases, J shed 9 bases, and the junction held 10 bases outside the gene matches. The V gene's germline CDR1 is MDHEN and CDR2 SYDVKM. This CDR3 comprises 14 residues.

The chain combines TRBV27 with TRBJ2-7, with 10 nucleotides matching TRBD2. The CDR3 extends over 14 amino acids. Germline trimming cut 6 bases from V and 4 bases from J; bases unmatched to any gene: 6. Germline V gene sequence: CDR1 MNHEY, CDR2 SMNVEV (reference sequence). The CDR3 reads CASRMTSGPYEQYV. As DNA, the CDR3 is TGTGCCAGCAGGATGACTAGCGGGCCTTACGAGCAGTACGTC.

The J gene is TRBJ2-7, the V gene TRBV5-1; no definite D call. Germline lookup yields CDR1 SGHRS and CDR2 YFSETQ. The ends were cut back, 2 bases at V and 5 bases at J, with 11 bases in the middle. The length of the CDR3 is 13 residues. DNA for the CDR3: TGCGCCAGCAGCTTCGCAGAAGGACACGAGCAGTACTTC. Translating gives CASSFAEGHEQYF.

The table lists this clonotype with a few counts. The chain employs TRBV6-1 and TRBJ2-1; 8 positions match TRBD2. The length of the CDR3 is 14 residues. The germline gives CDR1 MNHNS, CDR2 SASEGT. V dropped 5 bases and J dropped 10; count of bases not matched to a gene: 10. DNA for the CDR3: TGTGCCAGCAGTACACCGGGACTAGTCGGGGAGCAGTTCTTC. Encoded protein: CASSTPGLVGEQFF.

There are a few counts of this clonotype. The CDR3: CASTLGVTRDSPLHF. The DNA for the CDR3 is TGCGCCAGCACCCTGGGGGTGACAAGAGATTCACCCCTCCACTTT. This chain connects TRBV5-1 to TRBJ1-6; D is possibly TRBD1 (5 bases). The CDR3 is 15 residues long. The germline V gene encodes CDR1 SGHRS and CDR2 YFSETQ. Trimming cost V 6 bases and J 8 bases, with 18 bases left between them.

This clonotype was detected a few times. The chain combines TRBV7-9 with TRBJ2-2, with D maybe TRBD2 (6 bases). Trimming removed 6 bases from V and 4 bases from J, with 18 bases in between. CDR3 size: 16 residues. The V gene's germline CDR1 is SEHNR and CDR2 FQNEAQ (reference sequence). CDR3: CASRKGNAGTTGELFF. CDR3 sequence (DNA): TGTGCCAGCAGGAAAGGGAATGCGGGAACCACCGGGGAGCTGTTTTTT.

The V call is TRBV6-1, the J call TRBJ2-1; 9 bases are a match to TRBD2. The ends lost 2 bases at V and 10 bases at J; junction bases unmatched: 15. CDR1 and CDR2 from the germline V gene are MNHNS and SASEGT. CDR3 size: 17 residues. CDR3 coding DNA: TGTGCCAGCAGTGAATCGTGGCTTAGCGGGAGTTTAATCGAGCAGTTCTTC. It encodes CASSESWLSGSLIEQFF.

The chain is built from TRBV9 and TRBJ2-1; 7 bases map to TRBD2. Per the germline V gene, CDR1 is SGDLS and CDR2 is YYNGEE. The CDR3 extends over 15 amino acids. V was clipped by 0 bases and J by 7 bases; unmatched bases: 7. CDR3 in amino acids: CASSVGGRATNEQFF. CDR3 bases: TGTGCCAGCAGCGTAGGTGGGAGGGCCACAAATGAGCAGTTCTTC.

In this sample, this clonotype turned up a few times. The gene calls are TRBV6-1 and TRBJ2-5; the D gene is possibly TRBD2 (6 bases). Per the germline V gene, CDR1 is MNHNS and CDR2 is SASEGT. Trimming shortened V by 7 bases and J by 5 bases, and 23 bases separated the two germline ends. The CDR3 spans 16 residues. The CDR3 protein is CASTSVPVNGMETQYF. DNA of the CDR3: TGTGCCAGCACTAGCGTGCCAGTGAACGGAATGGAGACCCAGTACTTC.

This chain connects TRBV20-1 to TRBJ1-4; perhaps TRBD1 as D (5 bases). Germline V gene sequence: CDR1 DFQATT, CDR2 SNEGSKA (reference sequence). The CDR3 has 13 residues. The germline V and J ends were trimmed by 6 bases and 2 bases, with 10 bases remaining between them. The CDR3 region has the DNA TGCAGTGCCAGATGGGGGACTAATGAAAAACTGTTTTTT. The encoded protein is CSARWGTNEKLFF.

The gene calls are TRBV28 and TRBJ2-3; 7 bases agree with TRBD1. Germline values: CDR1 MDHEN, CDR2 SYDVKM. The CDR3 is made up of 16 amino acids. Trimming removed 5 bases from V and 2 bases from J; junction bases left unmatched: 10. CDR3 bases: TGTGCCAGCAGTACACTGGGACAGCGGTCCACAGATACGCAGTATTTT. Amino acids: CASSTLGQRSTDTQYF.

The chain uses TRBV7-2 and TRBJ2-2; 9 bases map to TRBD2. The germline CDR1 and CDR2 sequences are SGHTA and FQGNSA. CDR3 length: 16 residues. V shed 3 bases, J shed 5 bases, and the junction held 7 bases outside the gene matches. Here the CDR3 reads CASSFGRGGRTGELFF. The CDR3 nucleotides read TGTGCCAGCAGCTTTGGGCGGGGGGGCCGGACCGGGGAGCTGTTTTTT.

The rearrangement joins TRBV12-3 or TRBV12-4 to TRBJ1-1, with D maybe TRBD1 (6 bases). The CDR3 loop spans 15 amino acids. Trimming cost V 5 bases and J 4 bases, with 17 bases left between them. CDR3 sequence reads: CASSPRGGRATEAFF. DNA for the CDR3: TGTGCCAGCAGTCCCCGGGGGGGGCGAGCCACTGAAGCTTTCTTT.

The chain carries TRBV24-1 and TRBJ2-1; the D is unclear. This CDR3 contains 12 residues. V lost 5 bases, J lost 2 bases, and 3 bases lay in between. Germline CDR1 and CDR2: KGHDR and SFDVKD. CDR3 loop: CATSAPYNEQFF. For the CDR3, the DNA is TGTGCCACCAGTGCCCCCTACAATGAGCAGTTCTTC.

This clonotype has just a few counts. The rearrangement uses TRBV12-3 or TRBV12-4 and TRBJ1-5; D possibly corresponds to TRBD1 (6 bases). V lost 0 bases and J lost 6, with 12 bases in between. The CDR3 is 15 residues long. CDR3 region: CASSLAPDRPQPQHF. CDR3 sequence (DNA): TGTGCCAGCAGTTTAGCGCCCGACAGGCCTCAGCCCCAGCATTTT.

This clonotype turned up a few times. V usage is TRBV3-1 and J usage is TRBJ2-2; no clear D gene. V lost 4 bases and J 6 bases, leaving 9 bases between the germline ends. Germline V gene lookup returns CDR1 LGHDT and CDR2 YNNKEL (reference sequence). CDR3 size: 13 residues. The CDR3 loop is CASSLARPGELFF. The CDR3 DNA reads TGTGCCAGCAGCCTGGCACGTCCCGGGGAGCTGTTTTTT.

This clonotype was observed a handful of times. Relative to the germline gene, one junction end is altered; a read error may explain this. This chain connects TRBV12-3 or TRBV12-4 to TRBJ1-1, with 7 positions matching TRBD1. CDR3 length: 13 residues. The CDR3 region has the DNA TGTGCCAGCATTTTATCAGGGGGCACTGAAGCTTTCTTT. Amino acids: CASILSGGTEAFF.

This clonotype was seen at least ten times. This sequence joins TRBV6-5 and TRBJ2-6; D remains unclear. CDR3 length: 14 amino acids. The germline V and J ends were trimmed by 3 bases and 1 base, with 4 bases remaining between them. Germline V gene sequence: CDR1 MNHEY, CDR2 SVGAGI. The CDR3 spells CASSYVSGANVLTF. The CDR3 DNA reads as TGTGCCAGCAGTTATGTATCTGGGGCCAACGTCCTGACTTTC.

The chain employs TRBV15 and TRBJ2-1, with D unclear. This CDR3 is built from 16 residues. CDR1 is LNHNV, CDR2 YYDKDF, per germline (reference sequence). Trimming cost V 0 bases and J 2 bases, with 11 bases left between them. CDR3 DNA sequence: TGTGCCACCAGCAGAGATCGTAGCACCCCCTACAATGAGCAGTTCTTC. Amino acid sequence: CATSRDRSTPYNEQFF.